This record concerns one T cell receptor (beta chain) sequence. Other DNA sequences in this specimen translate into the identical CDR3. The source of the sample is a study of T cell changes during pregnancy in multiple sclerosis. The method was immunoSEQ multiplex PCR; TCRdb's version includes in-frame clones alone and lacks a portion of them. The data contain over 45,000 clones, nearly 95% of them singletons. Germline V CDR1 and CDR2: LNHDA, SQIVND (reference sequence). The CDR3 is 15 amino acids. The junction had 5 bases not matched to a gene; V was cut back by 5 bases and J by 0 bases. This material consisted of CD8+ T cells from peripheral blood mononuclear cells, taken in the third trimester of pregnancy. The TCR was taken from a female donor with multiple sclerosis, enrolled in a pregnancy study. The V call is TRBV19, the J call TRBJ2-7; 9 bases agree with TRBD1. The CDR3 reads CASSPGTGSSYEQYF. For the CDR3, the DNA is TGTGCCAGTAGTCCTGGGACAGGGAGCTCCTACGAGCAGTACTTC.